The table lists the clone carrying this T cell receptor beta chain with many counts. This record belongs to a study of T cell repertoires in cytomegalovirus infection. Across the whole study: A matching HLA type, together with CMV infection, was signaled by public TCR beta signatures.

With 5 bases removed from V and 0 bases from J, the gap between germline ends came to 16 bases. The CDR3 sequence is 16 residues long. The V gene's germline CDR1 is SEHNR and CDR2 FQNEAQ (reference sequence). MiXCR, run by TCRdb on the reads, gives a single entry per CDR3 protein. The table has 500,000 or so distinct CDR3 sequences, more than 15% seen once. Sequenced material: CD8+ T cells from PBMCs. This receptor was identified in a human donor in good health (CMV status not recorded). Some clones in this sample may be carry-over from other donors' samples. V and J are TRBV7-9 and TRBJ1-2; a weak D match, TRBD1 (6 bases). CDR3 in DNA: TGTGCCAGCAGCAGGATGGACAGATCCGCTAACTATGGCTACACCTTC. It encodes CASSRMDRSANYGYTF.